Reported below is one TCR beta chain. Produced via immunoSEQ multiplex PCR; TCRdb's table is partial and in-frame only. The table shows about 75,000 clones, with around 80% occurring only once. This sample was included in a study of T cell clones after liver transplantation. V was trimmed by 6 bases and J by 1 base, leaving 6 bases between them. CDR3 length: 12 residues. Germline values: CDR1 ENHRY, CDR2 SYGVKD. Sequences were derived from CD4+ T cells from blood, sampled less than 50 months after liver transplant. This TCR came from a human patient who received a liver transplant. Some T cells may be transferred from the graft donor. The chain employs TRBV10-3 and TRBJ1-1; D ambiguous. The CDR3 DNA reads TGTGCCATCAGAAGAGAGAACACTGAAGCTTTCTTT. It specifies CAIRRENTEAFF.